The rows below give T cell receptor beta chains drawn from one sample of a study of blood T cell repertoires in COVID-19. The protocol was immunoSEQ multiplex PCR, while the TCRdb copy is restricted to in-frame clones and leaves out a portion. The sample has roughly 150,000 clones; around 82% are singletons. Source material: peripheral blood. Receptors were obtained from a woman between 45 and 65 years old with acute or convalescent COVID-19. Both conserved end residues are part of each CDR3. The D gene is left open where the match is weak. Clone sizes are given selectively: once, few, many, or a class where the clone is expanded.

J,V,D,size,DNA,CDR3
TRBJ1-2,TRBV6-1,TRBD1,-,TGTGCCAGCAGTGAAGTCGCAGGGGGCCACTATGGCTACACCTTC,CASSEVAGGHYGYTF
TRBJ1-6,TRBV6-5,-,-,TGTGCCAGCAGCGAGCGCAATTCACCCCTCCACTTT,CASSERNSPLHF
TRBJ2-2,TRBV7-3,TRBD1,-,TGTGCCAGCAGCCCGGATCGGACAGGGATGGACGACACCGGGGAGCTGTTTTTT,CASSPDRTGMDDTGELFF
TRBJ1-1,TRBV6-5,TRBD1,-,TGTGCCAGCAGTTACGGCGGGACAGGGGGCGAATCGACTTTCTTT,CASSYGGTGGESTFF
TRBJ1-2,TRBV18,-,-,TGTGCCAGCTCACCACCAGCAGGGGTCTATGGCTACACCTTC,CASSPPAGVYGYTF
TRBJ1-1,TRBV13,-,-,TGTGCCAGCACCAAGTATGAGGCGACGGTATCGGGTGAAGCTTTCTTT,CASTKYEATVSGEAFF
TRBJ1-3,TRBV6-6,TRBD1,few,TGTGCCAGCAGTTACGGGGACAGCGGAAACACCATATATTTT,CASSYGDSGNTIYF
TRBJ1-1,TRBV6-5,-,many,TGTGCCGCCGCAGCGGGGGTGGCCCCCGACACTGAAGCTTTCTTT,CAAAAGVAPDTEAFF
TRBJ1-1,TRBV4-2,-,once,TGTGCCAGCAGCCAAGATCATGGGGCGAACACTGAAGCTTTCTTT,CASSQDHGANTEAFF
TRBJ2-1,TRBV19,-,-,TGTGCCAGTAGTACGTGGAGCTCCTACAATGAGCAGTTCTTC,CASSTWSSYNEQFF
TRBJ1-6,TRBV19,TRBD1,-,TGTGCCAGTAGAGACCGGGACAGGGGAAATTCACCCCTCCACTTT,CASRDRDRGNSPLHF
TRBJ1-4,TRBV12-3/TRBV12-4,-,-,TGTGCCAGCAGTTTTTCCCGCCCGGAACTGTTTTTT,CASSFSRPELFF
TRBJ2-7,TRBV6-2/TRBV6-3,-,-,TGTGCCAGCAGTTACGGCAGGGGGGCTTCCTACGAGCAGTACTTC,CASSYGRGASYEQYF
TRBJ1-2,TRBV4-3,-,-,TGCGCCAGCAGCCAAGGAGGAGCAGCTAACTATGGCTACACCTTC,CASSQGGAANYGYTF
TRBJ2-3,TRBV9,TRBD2,few,TGTGCCAGCAGCGAGCAAACCCGGAGCGGGGGCGTGGTAGATACGCAGTATTTT,CASSEQTRSGGVVDTQYF
TRBJ1-1,TRBV2,TRBD1,-,TGTGCCAGCAGGACAGGGGCGACTGAAGCTTTCTTT,CASRTGATEAFF
TRBJ1-5,TRBV6-5,-,-,TGTGCCAGCGGGCCCGGGGGGGGCAATCAGCCCCAGCATTTT,CASGPGGGNQPQHF
TRBJ1-5,TRBV7-3,-,-,TGTGCCAGCAGCTTACAAGCAGGAGGGCAGCCCCAGCATTTT,CASSLQAGGQPQHF
TRBJ1-5,TRBV6-2/TRBV6-3,-,-,TGTGCCAGCAGTCGTGGGGGGGCCCGTTATCAGCCCCAGCATTTT,CASSRGGARYQPQHF
TRBJ1-5,TRBV11-2,-,once,TGTGCCAGCAGCTTCCGAGGGCCCAATCAGCCCCAGCATTTT,CASSFRGPNQPQHF
TRBJ2-7,TRBV9,TRBD2,-,TGTGCCAGCAGCCGTGGGGGGGACTCCTACGAGCAGTACTTC,CASSRGGDSYEQYF
TRBJ1-1,TRBV7-9,TRBD1,-,TGTGCCAGCAGCTCCGCAGGGGGAGGTCGGGATGAAGCTTTCTTT,CASSSAGGGRDEAFF
TRBJ2-1,TRBV7-3,TRBD1,-,TGTGCCAGCAGCGCAGGACAGGGGGCCGATGAGCAGTTCTTC,CASSAGQGADEQFF
TRBJ1-5,TRBV10-1,-,-,TGCGCCAGCAGGGGGGGGTCGGATCAGCCCCAGCATTTT,CASRGGSDQPQHF
TRBJ1-1,TRBV3-1/TRBV3-2,-,-,TGTGCCAGCAGCCAGGAAGACAGGAACACTGAAGCTTTCTTT,CASSQEDRNTEAFF
TRBJ2-7,TRBV12-5,-,-,TGTGCTAGTGGTTTGGTCGACAGTTTCTCCTACGAGCAGTACTTC,CASGLVDSFSYEQYF
TRBJ2-3,TRBV3-1/TRBV3-2,TRBD2,-,TGTGCCAGCAGCCGACGGGGGGTCGGGACTGGGGCAGATACGCAGTATTTT,CASSRRGVGTGADTQYF
TRBJ1-6,TRBV6-5,-,-,TGTGCCAGCAGTTACAATGGGGCTAATTCACCCCTCCACTTT,CASSYNGANSPLHF
TRBJ2-7,TRBV6-5,-,-,TGTGCCAGCAGTTACTCGATGGAGGGGATCTACGAGCAGTACTTC,CASSYSMEGIYEQYF
TRBJ2-7,TRBV5-4,TRBD1,-,TGTGCCAGCAGTGAGGGGGCGCGAGAGCAGTACTTC,CASSEGAREQYF
TRBJ2-2,TRBV7-2,-,-,TGTGCCAGCAGCCCTAGTGCGGTGCTAGCGAACACCGGGGAGCTGTTTTTT,CASSPSAVLANTGELFF
TRBJ2-7,TRBV19,TRBD1,-,TGTGCCAGTAGAGACCCGGGACAGGGCCCCTACGAGCAGTACTTC,CASRDPGQGPYEQYF
TRBJ1-4,TRBV2,-,few,TGTGCCAGCAGTGAAGCGCTTTGGGGGGGAGCGTTTTTT,CASSEALWGGAFF
TRBJ1-1,TRBV28,-,-,TGTGCCAGCAGTGCCCATGACATGGTGGGCGCGGCTTTCTTT,CASSAHDMVGAAFF
TRBJ1-2,TRBV19,-,-,TGTGCCAGTAGTATCAACAGGGCGAATGGCTACACCTTC,CASSINRANGYTF
TRBJ1-4,TRBV5-1,-,-,TGCGCCAGCAGCTTGCTTACGGGAAATGAAAAACTGTTTTTT,CASSLLTGNEKLFF
TRBJ2-7,TRBV7-9,-,few,TGTGCCAGCAGCTTAGTCCCCGAGAGCTCCTACGAGCAGTACTTC,CASSLVPESSYEQYF
TRBJ1-2,TRBV6-5,-,-,TGTGCCAGCAGTTCCCCGGACAGTATTAAGGGTGGCTACACCTTC,CASSSPDSIKGGYTF
TRBJ2-7,TRBV5-1,TRBD1,few,TGCGCCAGCAGCTTGGCTCAGGGGGCAAGTGGGCAGTACTTC,CASSLAQGASGQYF
TRBJ2-7,TRBV7-9,-,-,TGTGCCAGCAGCTTAGCGGCGGAGAGCTACGAGCAGTACTTC,CASSLAAESYEQYF
TRBJ2-2,TRBV7-2,TRBD2,-,TGTGCCAGCAGCTCGGACCGGTCTCGGGGGGCCGGGGAGCTGTTTTTT,CASSSDRSRGAGELFF
TRBJ1-5,TRBV18,-,-,TGTGCCAGCTCACCATTCGACACTGATCAGCCCCAGCATTTT,CASSPFDTDQPQHF
TRBJ1-6,TRBV7-2,TRBD1,once,TGTGCCAGCAGCCGACAGGGAGATTCACCCCTCCACTTT,CASSRQGDSPLHF
TRBJ2-5,TRBV10-3,TRBD2,-,TGTGCCATCAGTTTTAGCGGGGGTAACCAAGAGACCCAGTACTTC,CAISFSGGNQETQYF
TRBJ2-3,TRBV20-1,-,-,TGCAGTGCTAGTAGACCGACTAGCACAGATACGCAGTATTTT,CSASRPTSTDTQYF
TRBJ2-7,TRBV29-1,-,-,TGCAGCGTTGAGGACACCTCGTCCTACGAGCAGTACTTC,CSVEDTSSYEQYF
TRBJ1-1,TRBV5-1,-,-,TGCGCCAGCAGCGGAACAGATAACACTGAAGCTTTCTTT,CASSGTDNTEAFF
TRBJ2-5,TRBV6-2/TRBV6-3,-,few,TGTGCCAGCAGTGTGACATGGGGGCTGGGGGTAGAGACCCAGTACTTC,CASSVTWGLGVETQYF
TRBJ2-7,TRBV28,-,-,TGTGCCAGCAGTTTCGGGGGAGGCTCCTACGAGCAGTACTTC,CASSFGGGSYEQYF
TRBJ2-5,TRBV11-2,TRBD2,-,TGTGCCAGCAGTCCAAGACTAGCGGGGGGAGGAGAGACCCAGTACTTC,CASSPRLAGGGETQYF
TRBJ1-4,TRBV6-6,-,-,TGTGCCAGCAGCCGTGACAGGGAAAAACTGTTTTTT,CASSRDREKLFF
TRBJ2-7,TRBV4-3,-,-,TGCGCCAGCAGCCCCAGCCTTGACAGTTACTACGAGCAGTACTTC,CASSPSLDSYYEQYF
TRBJ2-1,TRBV7-2,-,-,TGTGCCAGCAGCTTGGAAGGAGGCAATGAGCAGTTCTTC,CASSLEGGNEQFF
TRBJ1-1,TRBV11-2,-,-,TGTGCCAGCACGGCACAGGGAACGAACACTGAAGCTTTCTTT,CASTAQGTNTEAFF
TRBJ1-2,TRBV28,-,-,TGTGCCAGCAGTTTGTCAAACTATGGCTACACCTTC,CASSLSNYGYTF